The 32 T cell receptor beta chains presented below share a single source sample, sequenced in a study of cytomegalovirus exposure and HLA in healthy donors. Primers for the PCR totalled 60 Vbeta and 13 Jbeta. The data were produced by immunoSEQ multiplex PCR, yet TCRdb's version contains in-frame clones alone and is incomplete. The data contain about 81,000 clones, 77% of them singletons. The material sequenced was PBMCs. The source of these receptors is a man in his fifties in good health and CMV-seropositive.

This clone was recorded once. The gene calls are TRBV4-1 and TRBJ2-1, with 7 bases lining up with TRBD2. The CDR3 consists of 16 residues. V trimming: 7 bases; J trimming: 0 bases; junction bases outside the gene matches: 9. Per germline, CDR1 MGHRA and CDR2 YSYEKL. The DNA for the CDR3 is TGCGCCAGCAACATAGTAGCGGGTAGCTCCTACAATGAGCAGTTCTTC. Its protein is CASNIVAGSSYNEQFF.

The gene calls are TRBV4-1 and TRBJ2-7; tentative D call: TRBD2 (6 bases). Germline values: CDR1 MGHRA, CDR2 YSYEKL. V was shortened by 6 bases and J by 3 bases, with 18 bases between the two germline ends. The CDR3 consists of 15 residues. As DNA, the CDR3 is TGCGCCAGCAGTCTCACCCCCGGGGGAGGCTACGAGCAGTACTTC. It yields the protein CASSLTPGGGYEQYF.

This clone has a handful of counts. The chain is built from TRBV7-2 and TRBJ2-7; 9 bases match TRBD2. CDR1 and CDR2 (germline): SGHTA, FQGNSA. The CDR3 extends over 14 amino acids. V lost 7 bases and J lost 4; bases outside the gene matches: 8. The CDR3 here is CASTERLAGYEQYF. CDR3 bases: TGTGCCAGCACCGAGCGGCTAGCGGGGTACGAGCAGTACTTC.

V gene TRBV2 combines with J gene TRBJ2-1; D possibly corresponds to TRBD2 (5 bases). V was shortened by 5 bases and J by 15 bases, with 8 bases between the two germline ends. This CDR3 region has 9 residues. Looked up from germline, CDR1 is SNHLY and CDR2 is FYNNEI. This chain's CDR3 is CASSPSGFF. CDR3 sequence (DNA): TGTGCCAGCAGTCCCAGCGGGTTCTTC.

This chain connects TRBV11-2 to TRBJ2-2, with a tentative D call TRBD1 (5 bases). The CDR3 contains 13 residues. The germline V gene encodes CDR1 SGHAT and CDR2 FQNNGV. Trimming took off 8 bases at V and 4 bases at J, with 11 bases between the two ends. CDR3 nucleotides: TGTGCCAGCGGGGAACAGGTCACCGGGGAGCTGTTTTTT. Protein sequence: CASGEQVTGELFF.

DNA of the CDR3: TGTGCCAGCTCATGGACAGGGGGCAATCAGCCCCAGCATTTT. This sequence encodes CASSWTGGNQPQHF. This chain joins TRBV18 and TRBJ1-5; 9 bases fit TRBD1. V trimming: 5 bases; J trimming: 2 bases; junction bases outside the gene matches: 1. Germline CDR1 KGHSH, CDR2 LQKENI. CDR3 length: 14 amino acids.

This chain joins TRBV21-1 and TRBJ2-1; TRBD2 is the table's D call and was not checked against the DNA. TRBV21-1 is reported as a pseudogene. The CDR3 length is 12 residues. CDR3 sequence reads: CASSSPGVEQFF. In DNA, the CDR3 is TGTGCCAGCAGCTCCCCGGGGGTAGAGCAGTTCTTC.

This sequence joins TRBV6-5 and TRBJ2-3, with D hard to call. Germline CDR1 reads MNHEY; CDR2 reads SVGAGI. This CDR3 comprises 15 residues. Deletions cut 6 bases from V and 3 bases from J, with 16 bases between. This CDR3 reads CASRPHWSGTDTQYF. The CDR3 nucleotides are TGTGCCAGCAGGCCACATTGGTCCGGGACAGATACGCAGTATTTT.

The J gene is TRBJ2-4, the V gene TRBV4-1; 12 bases match TRBD2. The CDR3 is made up of 13 amino acids. Germline lookup yields CDR1 MGHRA and CDR2 YSYEKL. V lost 4 bases to trimming and J lost 8 bases; unmatched junction nucleotides: 0. The CDR3 DNA reads TGCGCCAGCAGCCGACTAGCGGGGGACATTCAGTACTTC. Protein product: CASSRLAGDIQYF.

V is TRBV10-3 and J is TRBJ2-2; 7 bases align to TRBD1. This CDR3 comprises 12 residues. The trim removed 6 bases at V and 9 bases at J, leaving 4 bases unmatched. Germline V gene lookup returns CDR1 ENHRY and CDR2 SYGVKD. The CDR3 reads CAISTGERELFF. The DNA of the CDR3 is TGTGCCATCAGCACAGGGGAACGGGAGCTGTTTTTT.

This clone was found many times. The chain employs TRBV9 and TRBJ1-5; 7 nucleotides align to TRBD1. The CDR3 spans 15 residues. Germline values: CDR1 SGDLS, CDR2 YYNGEE. The J segment lost 4 bases and the V segment lost 2 bases, leaving 6 bases of the junction unmatched. CDR3 residues: CASSVGTESNQPQHF. Written as DNA, the CDR3 is TGTGCCAGCAGCGTTGGGACAGAGTCAAATCAGCCCCAGCATTTT. Looking up the rest from reference TRBV9 and TRBJ1-5 gives the full variable domain: DSGVTQTPKHLITATGQRVTLRCSPRSGDLSVYWYQQSLDQGLQFLIQYYNGEERAKGNILERFSAQQFPDLHSELNLSSLELGDSALYFCASSVGTESNQPQHFGDGTRLSIL.

The chain has TRBV5-6 and TRBJ2-1, with TRBD2 matching 10 bases. This CDR3 comprises 15 residues. Looked up from germline, CDR1 is SGHDT and CDR2 is YYEEEE. The V and J ends lost 2 bases and 10 bases, in that order; junction bases with no gene match: 9. The CDR3, as DNA: TGTGCCAGCAGCTTAGGACTAGCGGACGCGGGAGAGCAGTTCTTC. It translates to CASSLGLADAGEQFF.

This clone has a handful of counts. This sequence joins TRBV5-1 and TRBJ2-3; 9 bases are a match to TRBD1. The V gene's germline CDR1 is SGHRS and CDR2 YFSETQ. This CDR3 contains 14 residues. With 4 bases clipped from V and 5 bases from J, the junction kept 5 bases outside the gene matches. The chain's CDR3 is CASSLGQGIDTQYF. The CDR3, as DNA: TGCGCCAGCAGCCTGGGACAGGGAATAGATACGCAGTATTTT.

The J gene is TRBJ1-2, the V gene TRBV6-5; 12 nucleotides match TRBD1. The junction had 6 bases not matched to a gene; V was cut back by 6 bases and J by 7 bases. This CDR3 comprises 14 residues. CDR1 is MNHEY and CDR2 is SVGAGI in the germline V gene. DNA of the CDR3: TGTGCCAGCAGAAAGGGACAGGGGGCTCGTGGCTACACCTTC. The encoded protein is CASRKGQGARGYTF.

V usage is TRBV27 and J usage is TRBJ2-2; D may be TRBD2 (6 bases). V gave up 5 bases and J gave up 7 bases, with 17 bases separating them. Germline lookup yields CDR1 MNHEY and CDR2 SMNVEV (reference sequence). The CDR3 has 15 residues. CDR3 sequence (DNA): TGTGCCAGCAGTCTAACTGGGAGGCGCGGCGGGGAGCTGTTTTTT. Protein sequence: CASSLTGRRGGELFF.

This clone was counted only a few times. This chain uses TRBV28 with TRBJ1-3; 9 bases map to TRBD1. CDR3 length: 18 amino acids. The V gene's germline CDR1 is MDHEN and CDR2 SYDVKM. After removal of 4 bases from V and 4 bases from J, the junction contained 14 bases not matched to a gene. CDR3 region: CASSSGGDGDRAGNTIYF. The DNA of the CDR3 is TGTGCCAGCAGTTCCGGGGGGGATGGGGACAGGGCCGGAAACACCATATATTTT.

The V gene is TRBV15, the J gene TRBJ2-7, with a tentative D call TRBD1 (5 bases). Trimming removed 5 bases from V and 2 bases from J, with 13 bases in between. The germline CDR1 and CDR2 sequences are LNHNV and YYDKDF (reference sequence). The CDR3 has 14 amino acids. CDR3 coding DNA: TGTGCCACCAGCTGGGGCCCTTTACCCTACGAGCAGTACTTC. Translation gives CATSWGPLPYEQYF. The full variable domain, in which reference TRBV15 and TRBJ2-7 provide the parts outside the CDR3, is DAMVIQNPRYQVTQFGKPVTLSCSQTLNHNVMYWYQQKSSQAPKLLFHYYDKDFNNEADTPDNFQSRRPNTSFCFLDIRSPGLGDTAMYLCATSWGPLPYEQYFGPGTRLTVT.

The chain has TRBV27 and TRBJ1-4, with unresolved D. V lost 2 bases to trimming and J lost 5 bases, with 15 bases between them. CDR3 length: 16 amino acids. In germline, CDR1 is MNHEY, CDR2 SMNVEV (reference sequence). The CDR3 loop reads CASSLRQGYRNEKLFF. CDR3 sequence (DNA): TGTGCCAGCAGTTTACGACAAGGCTACAGAAATGAAAAACTGTTTTTT.

This chain connects TRBV7-8 to TRBJ1-4; D gene unclear. Deletions cut 1 base from V and 4 bases from J, with 13 bases between. The germline V gene encodes CDR1 SGHVS and CDR2 FQNEAQ. CDR3 size: 16 residues. This chain's CDR3 is CASSLGLGPRNEKLFF. The CDR3 coding sequence is TGTGCCAGCAGCTTAGGGCTTGGGCCTCGTAATGAAAAACTGTTTTTT.

V and J are TRBV2 and TRBJ1-5, with 11 bases that match TRBD1. Germline lookup yields CDR1 SNHLY and CDR2 FYNNEI. There are 15 residues in the CDR3. After removal of 6 bases from V and 5 bases from J, the junction contained 6 bases not matched to a gene. CDR3 protein: CASRPGQGGYQPQHF. The DNA for the CDR3 is TGTGCCAGCAGGCCGGGACAGGGGGGTTATCAGCCCCAGCATTTT.

V and J are TRBV4-3 and TRBJ2-1; 8 bases are shared with TRBD2. CDR1 and CDR2 from the germline V gene are LGHNA and YSLEER. Trimming removed 1 base from V and 4 bases from J; junction bases left unmatched: 12. The CDR3 extends over 18 amino acids. For the CDR3, the DNA is TGCGCCAGCAGCCAAGGAGTCACGACTAGCGCTTTTTACAATGAGCAGTTCTTC. This encodes CASSQGVTTSAFYNEQFF.

The rearrangement uses TRBV6-1 and TRBJ1-4; 10 bases are a match to TRBD1. Germline CDR1 reads MNHNS; CDR2 reads SASEGT. V dropped 4 bases and J dropped 8; count of bases not matched to a gene: 4. This CDR3 contains 14 residues. The CDR3 DNA sequence: TGTGCCAGCAGTGTGACAGGGGGCTTAGAAAAACTGTTTTTT. It is translated as CASSVTGGLEKLFF.

This clone was picked up one time. The chain is built from TRBV11-3 and TRBJ1-1; no clear D gene. Trimming left V 0 bases short and J 0 bases short, with 14 bases between. Looked up from germline, CDR1 is SGHNT and CDR2 is YENEEA. The CDR3 consists of 17 residues. The CDR3: CASSLDGSLAMNTEAFF. The CDR3 nucleotides are TGTGCCAGCAGCTTAGACGGCAGCTTAGCCATGAACACTGAAGCTTTCTTT.

The genes are TRBV4-1 and TRBJ2-1; 8 bases are a match to TRBD2. This CDR3 has 16 amino acids. The germline CDR1 and CDR2 sequences are MGHRA and YSYEKL. With 2 bases clipped from V and 6 bases from J, the junction kept 9 bases outside the gene matches. The CDR3 sequence is CASSQRKPGGGNEQFF. The CDR3 DNA reads TGCGCCAGCAGCCAAAGGAAACCGGGGGGGGGCAATGAGCAGTTCTTC.

The CDR3 bases are TGTGCCAGCAGCCCATGGGGGGGTCAAGAGCAGTACTTC. Translation gives CASSPWGGQEQYF. V gene TRBV7-3 combines with J gene TRBJ2-7, with 7 nucleotides matching TRBD2. J gave up 7 bases and V 5 bases, and 8 bases lay outside the gene matches. The germline gives CDR1 SGHTA, CDR2 FQGTGA. This CDR3 contains 13 residues.

The chain couples TRBV6-5 to TRBJ1-4; D is undetermined. The V end was cut by 0 bases, the J end by 2 bases, with 10 bases between. The CDR3 is made up of 16 amino acids. Per germline, CDR1 MNHEY and CDR2 SVGAGI. CDR3 residues: CASSYSMGGTNEKLFF. The CDR3 nucleotides are TGTGCCAGCAGTTACTCGATGGGAGGCACTAATGAAAAACTGTTTTTT.

This sequence joins TRBV4-1 and TRBJ1-4; possibly TRBD1 for D (6 bases). Trimming removed 4 bases at V and 6 bases at J, with 12 bases between. Germline V gene sequence: CDR1 MGHRA, CDR2 YSYEKL. The CDR3 has 14 residues. The CDR3 nucleotides read TGCGCCAGCAGCCCTCCGGGACACCATGAAAAACTGTTTTTT. Translating it yields CASSPPGHHEKLFF.

This sequence joins TRBV6-5 and TRBJ1-1; tentative D call: TRBD1 (6 bases). The germline CDR1 and CDR2 sequences are MNHEY and SVGAGI. V was clipped by 1 base and J by 4 bases, with 10 bases between them. This CDR3 is 14 amino acids long. CDR3 amino acids: CASSYLGGRTEAFF. The CDR3 DNA follows: TGTGCCAGCAGTTACTTGGGGGGGCGCACTGAAGCTTTCTTT.

V gene TRBV9 combines with J gene TRBJ2-1; 14 bases agree with TRBD2. V trimming: 1 base; J trimming: 8 bases; junction bases outside the gene matches: 8. Germline V gene data show CDR1 as SGDLS and CDR2 as YYNGEE. This CDR3 has 17 amino acids. DNA of the CDR3: TGTGCCAGCAGCGTAACGGGACTAGCGGGAGATGGTGATGAGCAGTTCTTC. Translation: CASSVTGLAGDGDEQFF.

This rearrangement joins TRBV6-5 to TRBJ2-1; D is undetermined. This CDR3 region has 11 residues. Trimming took 6 bases from V and 4 from J, leaving 4 bases between them. Germline assignment: CDR1 MNHEY and CDR2 SVGAGI. In DNA form, the CDR3 reads TGTGCCAGCAGGTTATACAATGAGCAGTTCTTC. Translated: CASRLYNEQFF.

This chain links TRBV28 with TRBJ1-5, with D possibly being TRBD1 (5 bases). The germline V and J ends were trimmed by 8 bases and 4 bases, with 9 bases remaining between them. The CDR3 runs to 12 residues. The germline gives CDR1 MDHEN, CDR2 SYDVKM. CDR3 sequence reads: CASGRGNQPQHF. Written as DNA, the CDR3 is TGTGCCAGCGGGCGGGGGAATCAGCCCCAGCATTTT.

The V gene is TRBV27, the J gene TRBJ2-7; 13 nucleotides line up with TRBD2. CDR3 size: 13 residues. CDR1 MNHEY and CDR2 SMNVEV come from the germline V gene (reference sequence). The V and J ends lost 7 bases and 6 bases, in that order; junction bases with no gene match: 3. The CDR3 DNA sequence: TGTGCCAGCACGACTAGCGGGAGGCCCGAGCAGTACTTC. Translating it yields CASTTSGRPEQYF.